The 9 T cell receptor beta chains below all came from one sample that was sequenced in a study of blood T cell repertoires in COVID-19 (dated by TCRdb to the early 2020s). Library construction relied on the immunoSEQ multiplex PCR assay. TCRdb limited this immuneACCESS table to in-frame rearrangements with V and J called. A share of clones is missing; checked studies link under half to unresolved V genes, and the rest is unexplained. The sample records about 15,000 clones, more than 80% of which are singletons. The ten top clones hold approximately 3% of the sample. Material for sequencing was peripheral blood. Receptor source: a human donor in a cohort sampled during active COVID-19.

This chain links TRBV5-1 with TRBJ2-7, with D perhaps matching TRBD2 (5 bases). Trimming cost V 4 bases and J 2 bases, with 13 bases left between them. This CDR3 has 14 residues. Germline lookup yields CDR1 SGHRS and CDR2 YFSETQ. The CDR3 loop reads CASSPGRGPYEQYF. The CDR3 coding sequence is TGCGCCAGCAGCCCAGGACGGGGTCCCTACGAGCAGTACTTC. The full variable domain, completed using reference TRBV5-1 and TRBJ2-7, is KAGVTQTPRYLIKTRGQQVTLSCSPISGHRSVSWYQQTPGQGLQFLFEYFSETQRNKGNFPGRFSGRQFSNSRSEMNVSTLELGDSALYLCASSPGRGPYEQYFGPGTRLTVT.

This chain uses TRBV5-1 with TRBJ1-2; D is unresolved. CDR3 size: 15 residues. V lost 0 bases and J lost 0, with 9 bases in between. CDR1 and CDR2 from the germline V gene are SGHRS and YFSETQ. CDR3 amino acids: CASSLGGAANYGYTF. The CDR3 DNA reads TGCGCCAGCAGCTTGGGAGGCGCAGCTAACTATGGCTACACCTTC.

The V call is TRBV19, the J call TRBJ2-2, with 9 positions matching TRBD1. The length of the CDR3 is 15 residues. The germline gives CDR1 LNHDA, CDR2 SQIVND (reference sequence). The V and J ends lost 5 bases and 6 bases, in that order; junction bases with no gene match: 7. The CDR3 here is CASSPEGQGPGELFF. The CDR3 nucleotides are TGTGCCAGTAGTCCCGAGGGACAGGGCCCCGGGGAGCTGTTTTTT.

V gene TRBV5-5 combines with J gene TRBJ1-6, with 7 bases lining up with TRBD1. With 4 bases clipped from V and 6 bases from J, the junction kept 10 bases outside the gene matches. Per the germline V gene, CDR1 is SGHKS and CDR2 is YYEKEE (reference sequence). This CDR3 contains 16 residues. DNA for the CDR3: TGTGCCAGCAGCGGCGGACAGGTGGCTGGTAATTCACCCCTCCACTTT. Its translation is CASSGGQVAGNSPLHF.

This clone came up once. The V gene is TRBV15, the J gene TRBJ1-5, with 9 bases fitting TRBD1. The germline CDR1 and CDR2 sequences are LNHNV and YYDKDF (reference sequence). With 5 bases clipped from V and 4 bases from J, the junction kept 6 bases outside the gene matches. This CDR3 spans 15 amino acids. The CDR3 DNA is TGTGCCACCAGCTTCGACAGGGGGGTTAATCAGCCCCAGCATTTT. It specifies CATSFDRGVNQPQHF. Full variable domain (missing parts from reference TRBV15 and TRBJ1-5): DAMVIQNPRYQVTQFGKPVTLSCSQTLNHNVMYWYQQKSSQAPKLLFHYYDKDFNNEADTPDNFQSRRPNTSFCFLDIRSPGLGDTAMYLCATSFDRGVNQPQHFGDGTRLSIL.

This chain joins TRBV6-5 and TRBJ1-4; tentatively, D is TRBD1 (5 bases). CDR3 size: 13 residues. CDR1 and CDR2 (germline): MNHEY, SVGAGI. Trimming removed 7 bases at V and 7 bases at J, with 13 bases between. CDR3 sequence: CASTQGFGEKLFF. The CDR3, as DNA: TGTGCCAGCACCCAGGGTTTTGGTGAAAAACTGTTTTTT.

Written as DNA, the CDR3 is TGTGCCAGCAGTCTCCCGGGAGGGGCAGATACGCAGTATTTT. Amino acid sequence: CASSLPGGADTQYF. V usage is TRBV2 and J usage is TRBJ2-3; 8 bases align to TRBD2. Germline V CDR1 and CDR2: SNHLY, FYNNEI. The trim removed 5 bases at V and 4 bases at J, leaving 5 bases unmatched. CDR3 length equals 14 residues.

The chain has TRBV5-1 and TRBJ2-5, with 11 bases fitting TRBD2. The V and J ends lost 6 bases and 5 bases, in that order; junction bases with no gene match: 6. This CDR3 region has 14 residues. Germline V lookup: CDR1 SGHRS, CDR2 YFSETQ. The DNA for the CDR3 is TGCGCCAGCATGGTAGCGGGGGGGCTGGAGACCCAGTACTTC. This translates into CASMVAGGLETQYF. The full variable domain, completed using reference TRBV5-1 and TRBJ2-5, is KAGVTQTPRYLIKTRGQQVTLSCSPISGHRSVSWYQQTPGQGLQFLFEYFSETQRNKGNFPGRFSGRQFSNSRSEMNVSTLELGDSALYLCASMVAGGLETQYFGPGTRLLVL.

This clone was seen a single time. The gene calls are TRBV5-6 and TRBJ1-1, with 7 bases identical to TRBD1. The CDR3 contains 17 residues. CDR1 SGHDT and CDR2 YYEEEE come from the germline V gene. V gave up 3 bases and J gave up 5 bases; unmatched junction bases: 16. CDR3 loop: CASSWRQGSGVGTEAFF. The CDR3 DNA reads as TGTGCCAGCAGCTGGCGACAGGGATCTGGGGTGGGTACTGAAGCTTTCTTT.